The 8 T cell receptor beta chains below were found in one sample sequenced in a study of siplizumab effects on memory and regulatory T cells. TCRdb's copy holds only in-frame clones and misses some; the assay was immunoSEQ multiplex PCR. The repertoire holds about 99,000 clones, over 90% seen once, with approximately 0.58% in the top ten. Sequences were obtained from Tregs sorted from blood. These receptors all come from a human donor in good health.

V is TRBV6-5 and J is TRBJ1-6; D gene uncertain. The ends were cut back, 6 bases at V and 6 bases at J, with 15 bases in the middle. The CDR3 covers 15 residues. Germline V gives CDR1 MNHEY, CDR2 SVGAGI. The CDR3 DNA is TGTGCCAGCAGCTCGTGGGCAGAGAGTAATTCACCCCTCCACTTT. It is translated as CASSSWAESNSPLHF.

The rearrangement links TRBV7-9 to TRBJ2-1; TRBD2 agrees at 10 bases. V lost 2 bases, J lost 7 bases, and 11 bases stayed unmatched. The CDR3 totals 17 residues. Germline lookup yields CDR1 SEHNR and CDR2 FQNEAQ (reference sequence). Written as DNA, the CDR3 is TGTGCCAGCAGCTTAAGAGCGGGGGGGCCCCTTGGGAATGAGCAGTTCTTC. Its translation: CASSLRAGGPLGNEQFF.

The chain's CDR3 is CSVGDGNSYEQYF. CDR3 DNA: TGCAGCGTTGGAGACGGGAACTCCTACGAGCAGTACTTC. This chain links TRBV29-1 with TRBJ2-7, with TRBD2 as a possible D gene (5 bases). Per the germline V gene, CDR1 is SQVTM and CDR2 is ANQGSEA. The CDR3 runs to 13 residues. The germline V and J ends were trimmed by 4 bases and 0 bases, with 10 bases remaining between them.

This clone was seen only once. The chain links TRBV4-2 to TRBJ2-3, with TRBD2 matching 12 bases. The CDR3 runs 16 residues. With 4 bases clipped from V and 9 bases from J, the junction kept 11 bases outside the gene matches. Germline-derived CDR1 and CDR2 are LGHNA and YNFKEQ. CDR3 in DNA: TGTGCCAGCAGCCTTGGACTAGCGGGGACCTCGGAGACGCAGTATTTT. It encodes CASSLGLAGTSETQYF.

The chain has TRBV7-9 and TRBJ2-2; D gene unclear. Germline V gives CDR1 SEHNR, CDR2 FQNEAQ (reference sequence). V was pared by 3 bases and J by 10 bases, with 6 bases between. The CDR3 is made up of 11 amino acids. CDR3 in DNA: TGTGCCAGCAGCTTTATATCGGAGCTGTTTTTT. Translated: CASSFISELFF.

In its sample, this clone was seen once. The V call is TRBV30, the J call TRBJ2-5; D possibly matches TRBD1 or TRBD2 (7 bases each). Trimming pared 3 bases from V and 3 bases from J, leaving 26 bases between. The V gene's germline CDR1 is GTSNPN and CDR2 SVGIG (reference sequence). The CDR3 is 18 residues long. The CDR3 region is CAWRKGAGAILGEETQYF. As DNA, the CDR3 is TGTGCCTGGAGGAAGGGGGCGGGAGCGATCCTAGGGGAAGAGACCCAGTACTTC.

V is TRBV6-5 and J is TRBJ2-3, with D unresolved. CDR3 length: 11 amino acids. The germline CDR1 and CDR2 sequences are MNHEY and SVGAGI. Trimming took off 10 bases at V and 3 bases at J, with 8 bases between the two ends. The CDR3 is CATGQTDTQYF. The CDR3, as DNA: TGTGCCACCGGCCAGACAGATACGCAGTATTTT.

The V and J genes are TRBV29-1 and TRBJ2-7; a possible D gene is TRBD1 (6 bases). The CDR3 loop spans 14 amino acids. In germline, CDR1 is SQVTM, CDR2 ANQGSEA. V lost 4 bases and J 2 bases, leaving 15 bases between the germline ends. Written as DNA, the CDR3 is TGCAGCGTTGCGTTTCGCAGGGGAGCCTACGAGCAGTACTTC. This codes for CSVAFRRGAYEQYF.